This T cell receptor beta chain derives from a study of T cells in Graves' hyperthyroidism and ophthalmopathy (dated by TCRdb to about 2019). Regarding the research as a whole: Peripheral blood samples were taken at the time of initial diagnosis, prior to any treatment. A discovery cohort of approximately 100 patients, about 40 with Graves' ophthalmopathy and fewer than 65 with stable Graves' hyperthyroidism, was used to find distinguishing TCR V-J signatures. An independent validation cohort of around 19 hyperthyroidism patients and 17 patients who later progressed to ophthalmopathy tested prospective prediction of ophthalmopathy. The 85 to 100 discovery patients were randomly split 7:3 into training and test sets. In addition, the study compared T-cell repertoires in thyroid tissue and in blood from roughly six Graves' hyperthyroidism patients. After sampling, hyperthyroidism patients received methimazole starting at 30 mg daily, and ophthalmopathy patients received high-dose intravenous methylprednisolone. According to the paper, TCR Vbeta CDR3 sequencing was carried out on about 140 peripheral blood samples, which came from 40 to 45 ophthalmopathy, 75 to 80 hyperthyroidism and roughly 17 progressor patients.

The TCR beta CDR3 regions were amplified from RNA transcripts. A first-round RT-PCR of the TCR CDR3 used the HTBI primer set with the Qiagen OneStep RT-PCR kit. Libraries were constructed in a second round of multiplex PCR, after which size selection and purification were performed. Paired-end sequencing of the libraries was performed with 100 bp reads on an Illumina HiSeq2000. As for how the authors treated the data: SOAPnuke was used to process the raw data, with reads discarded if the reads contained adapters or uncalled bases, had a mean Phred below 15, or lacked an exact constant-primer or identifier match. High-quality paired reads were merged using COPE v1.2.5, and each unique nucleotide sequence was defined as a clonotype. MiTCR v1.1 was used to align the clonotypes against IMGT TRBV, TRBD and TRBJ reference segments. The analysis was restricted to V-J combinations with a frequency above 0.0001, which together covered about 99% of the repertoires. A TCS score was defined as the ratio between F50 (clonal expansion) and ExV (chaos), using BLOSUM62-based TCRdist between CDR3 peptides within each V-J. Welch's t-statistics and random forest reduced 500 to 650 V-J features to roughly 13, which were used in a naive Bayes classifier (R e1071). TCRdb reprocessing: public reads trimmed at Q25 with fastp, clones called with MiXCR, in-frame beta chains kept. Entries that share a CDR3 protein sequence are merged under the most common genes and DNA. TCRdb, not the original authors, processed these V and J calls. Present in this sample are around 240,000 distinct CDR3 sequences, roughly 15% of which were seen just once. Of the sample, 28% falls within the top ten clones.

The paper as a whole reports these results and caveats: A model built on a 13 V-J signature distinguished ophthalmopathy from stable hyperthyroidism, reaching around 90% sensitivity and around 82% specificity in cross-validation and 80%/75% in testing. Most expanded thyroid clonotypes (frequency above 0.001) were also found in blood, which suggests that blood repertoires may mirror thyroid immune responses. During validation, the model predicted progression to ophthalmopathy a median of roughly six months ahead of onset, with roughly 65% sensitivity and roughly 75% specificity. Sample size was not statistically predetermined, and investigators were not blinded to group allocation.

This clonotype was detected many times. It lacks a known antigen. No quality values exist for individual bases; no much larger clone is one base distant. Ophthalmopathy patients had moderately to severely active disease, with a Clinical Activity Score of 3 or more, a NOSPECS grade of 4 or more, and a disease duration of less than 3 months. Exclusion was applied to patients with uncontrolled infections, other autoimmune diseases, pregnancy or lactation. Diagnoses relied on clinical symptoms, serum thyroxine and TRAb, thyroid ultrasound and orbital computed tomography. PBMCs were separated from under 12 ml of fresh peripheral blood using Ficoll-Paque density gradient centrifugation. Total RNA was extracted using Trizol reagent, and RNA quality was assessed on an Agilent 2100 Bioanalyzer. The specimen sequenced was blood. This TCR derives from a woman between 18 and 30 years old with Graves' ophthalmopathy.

The DNA reads as follows: TGTGCCAGCAGCTCTAGGAAGTACGAGCAGTACTTC. It is translated as CASSSRKYEQYF. Recombination linked TRBV7-9 to TRBJ2-7, with no confident D gene call. The CDR3, from cysteine to phenylalanine, totals 12 residues. Just CDR3 DNA is preserved here, 36 bases in frame from base 1. The germline V gene (reference sequence) gives CDR1 as SEHNR and CDR2 as FQNEAQ. V is clipped by 4 bases and J by 4 bases, and the sequence between their germline boundaries is 8 bases long.